This T cell receptor (beta chain) was sequenced in a study of Ad26.COV2.S vaccination and SARS-CoV-2 variants. About the study: Once or twice, 56 days apart, Ad26.COV2.S was delivered intramuscularly.

Deletions cut 5 bases from V and 4 bases from J, with 11 bases between. CDR1 is MDHEN and CDR2 is SYDVKM in the germline V gene. The CDR3 contains 14 residues. Data came from immunoSEQ multiplex PCR; TCRdb stores just in-frame clones and leaves some out. Here the sample spans approximately 300,000 clones, 85% being singletons. In this sample, this clone turned up a few times. As yet, its antigen is unknown. Notes on the study in general: Marked by substantial breadth, spike-specific CD8+ and CD4+ T cell responses were reportedly seen after vaccination. Quantification of TCR breadth and depth may have yielded underestimates of total T cell responses.

Documented treatment: about 20 received Ad26.COV2.S at low or high dose, single or two shots; 5 received placebo; per-sample allocation not given. Sampling happened 63 days after the first vaccine or placebo injection. The study used a vaccine consisting of an Ad26 vector that expressed Wuhan-strain SARS-CoV-2 spike. The chain joins TRBV28 to TRBJ2-2, with D perhaps TRBD1 or TRBD2 (5 bases each). The specimen was peripheral blood, collected in a trial of Ad26.COV2.S vaccine versus placebo. The source of this sequence is a person between 18 and 65 years old who received the Ad26.COV2.S COVID-19 vaccine or a placebo. CDR3 DNA: TGTGCCAGCAGTCCCGGGACGACCACCGGGGAGCTGTTTTTT. As protein: CASSPGTTTGELFF.